This is a list of T cell receptor beta chains from one sample in a study of control samples from healthy donors and cancer patients. Only in-frame clones appear in the TCRdb table, and some are missing; sequencing was by immunoSEQ multiplex PCR. The sample has 110,000 or so clones, around nine tenths seen once. The sequencing sample was made of blood. These receptor sequences come from a man aged 30 to 39 in good health. The conserved cysteine and the conserved F or W are not part of the CDR3 here. Fields, in order: V gene, D gene, CDR3 length, J gene, CDR3 protein. The D gene is left open where the match is weak.

>TRBV7-9|NA|13|TRBJ2-5
ASSLVQGYQETQY
>TRBV7-4|TRBD2|14|TRBJ2-1
ASSLDERGDYNEQF
>TRBV7-2|TRBD2|12|TRBJ2-7
ASSLVAGSYEQY
>TRBV28|NA|13|TRBJ1-3
ASSSGDTSGNTIY
>TRBV4-1|TRBD2|14|TRBJ2-1
ASSQDLAGLNNEQF
>TRBV7-3|NA|13|TRBJ2-2
ASSLGPVETGELF
>TRBV6-2/TRBV6-3|NA|14|TRBJ2-2
ASSNQGPLNTGELF
>TRBV28|TRBD1|14|TRBJ2-2
ASSLAGGVDSGELF
>TRBV18|NA|12|TRBJ1-2
ASSPDGVNYGYT
>TRBV3-1/TRBV3-2|NA|14|TRBJ1-1
ASSQRGQAGSAEAF
>TRBV6-5|NA|9|TRBJ2-4
ASRKGNIQY
>TRBV30|NA|13|TRBJ2-7
AWSSLDVYSYEQY
>TRBV7-9|NA|13|TRBJ1-1
ASSSGQLSNTEAF
>TRBV5-5|NA|14|TRBJ1-3
ASTLAPSTSGNTIY
>TRBV14|NA|12|TRBJ2-1
ASSPVPWGNEQF
>TRBV10-1|NA|14|TRBJ2-3
ASSEGPGGGTDTQY
>TRBV5-5|TRBD1|13|TRBJ1-1
ASSFPQGGNTEAF
>TRBV4-1|TRBD1|17|TRBJ1-1
ASSQEPGQGAHENTEAF
>TRBV6-5|TRBD1|14|TRBJ1-1
ASSSGTGGRDTEAF
>TRBV2|NA|11|TRBJ2-1
ASSERTFNEQF
>TRBV19|NA|12|TRBJ2-7
ASSAGEGGYEQY
>TRBV6-5|NA|13|TRBJ1-1
ASRRSRHGNTEAF
>TRBV5-5|TRBD1|12|TRBJ1-2
ASSSGTGIYGYT
>TRBV19|NA|13|TRBJ2-3
ATPPGLYGADTQY
>TRBV12-3/TRBV12-4|NA|11|TRBJ2-6
ASSSPGANVLT
>TRBV24-1|NA|11|TRBJ2-1
ATSGEIGNEQF
>TRBV6-6|NA|11|TRBJ1-1
ASSSEGSTEAF
>TRBV5-8|NA|13|TRBJ1-6
ASSLAGMKNSPLH
>TRBV6-1|NA|8|TRBJ1-1
ASSEARAF
>TRBV14|NA|13|TRBJ1-1
ASSQVAGANTEAF
>TRBV11-2|NA|10|TRBJ2-1
ASGRNPNEQF
>TRBV19|NA|13|TRBJ1-2
ASTRTDLLNYGYT
>TRBV5-1|NA|13|TRBJ1-1
ASSLGGTSNTEAF
>TRBV7-9|NA|11|TRBJ2-5
ASSLGRQETQY
>TRBV27|NA|11|TRBJ1-2
ASSLLGEKGYT
>TRBV6-6|TRBD1|13|TRBJ1-1
ASSPGTEANTEAF
>TRBV14|TRBD2|13|TRBJ2-1
ASSLGLAWINEQF
>TRBV2|NA|11|TRBJ1-5
ASKGADIQPQH
>TRBV30|TRBD1|16|TRBJ1-6
AWSAWTGGASYNSPLH
>TRBV5-5|NA|12|TRBJ1-2
AGLLDTANYGYT
>TRBV5-1|NA|15|TRBJ1-5
ASSSGPLTGGTQPQH
>TRBV7-9|TRBD2|13|TRBJ2-3
ASSSLAGGTDTQY
>TRBV7-8|NA|13|TRBJ1-5
ASSFGTNTNQPQH
>TRBV11-2|NA|10|TRBJ2-1
ASSLVTTGQF
>TRBV18|TRBD1|14|TRBJ1-2
ASSQLSGTGGNGYT
>TRBV19|NA|12|TRBJ1-5
ASSEGQVDQPQH
>TRBV29-1|NA|13|TRBJ2-7
SVEDPSVAGYEQY
>TRBV12-3/TRBV12-4|TRBD1|11|TRBJ1-5
ASRLGTGWPQH
>TRBV6-1|NA|11|TRBJ1-1
ASSERSGWEAF
>TRBV2|NA|12|TRBJ1-5
ASSPRLSNQPQH
>TRBV4-2|TRBD1|12|TRBJ2-7
ASSPTGAVNEQY
>TRBV3-1/TRBV3-2|TRBD1|12|TRBJ1-4
ASSPGQGNEKLF
>TRBV5-8|NA|11|TRBJ2-4
ASSFPGTNIQY
>TRBV25-1|NA|13|TRBJ2-2
ASSADRRATGELF
>TRBV6-6|NA|13|TRBJ1-5
ASSPWTGLGQPQH